The table lists the clone carrying this T cell receptor (beta chain) with a count of one. The data stem from a study of blood T cell repertoires in COVID-19. As processed by the authors: By means of reference gene primer amplification, nucleated cell counts were estimated. Clones were sequenced by immunoSEQ multiplex PCR, and TCRdb holds only the in-frame ones, with some missing. The DNA gave D and trimming, while V, J and clone size come from that table. Of more than 70,000 clones in the sample, 90% were seen once. The CDR3 totals 14 residues. Germline trimming cut 2 bases from V and 4 bases from J; bases unmatched to any gene: 3. From germline, CDR1 is MNHNS and CDR2 SASEGT.

Sequencing input: peripheral blood. The gene calls are TRBV6-1 and TRBJ2-3, with 7 bases identical to TRBD2. The receptor comes from a woman older than 75 with acute or convalescent COVID-19. The CDR3: CASSEWEGADTQYF. CDR3 nucleotide sequence: TGTGCCAGCAGTGAATGGGAGGGCGCAGATACGCAGTATTTT.